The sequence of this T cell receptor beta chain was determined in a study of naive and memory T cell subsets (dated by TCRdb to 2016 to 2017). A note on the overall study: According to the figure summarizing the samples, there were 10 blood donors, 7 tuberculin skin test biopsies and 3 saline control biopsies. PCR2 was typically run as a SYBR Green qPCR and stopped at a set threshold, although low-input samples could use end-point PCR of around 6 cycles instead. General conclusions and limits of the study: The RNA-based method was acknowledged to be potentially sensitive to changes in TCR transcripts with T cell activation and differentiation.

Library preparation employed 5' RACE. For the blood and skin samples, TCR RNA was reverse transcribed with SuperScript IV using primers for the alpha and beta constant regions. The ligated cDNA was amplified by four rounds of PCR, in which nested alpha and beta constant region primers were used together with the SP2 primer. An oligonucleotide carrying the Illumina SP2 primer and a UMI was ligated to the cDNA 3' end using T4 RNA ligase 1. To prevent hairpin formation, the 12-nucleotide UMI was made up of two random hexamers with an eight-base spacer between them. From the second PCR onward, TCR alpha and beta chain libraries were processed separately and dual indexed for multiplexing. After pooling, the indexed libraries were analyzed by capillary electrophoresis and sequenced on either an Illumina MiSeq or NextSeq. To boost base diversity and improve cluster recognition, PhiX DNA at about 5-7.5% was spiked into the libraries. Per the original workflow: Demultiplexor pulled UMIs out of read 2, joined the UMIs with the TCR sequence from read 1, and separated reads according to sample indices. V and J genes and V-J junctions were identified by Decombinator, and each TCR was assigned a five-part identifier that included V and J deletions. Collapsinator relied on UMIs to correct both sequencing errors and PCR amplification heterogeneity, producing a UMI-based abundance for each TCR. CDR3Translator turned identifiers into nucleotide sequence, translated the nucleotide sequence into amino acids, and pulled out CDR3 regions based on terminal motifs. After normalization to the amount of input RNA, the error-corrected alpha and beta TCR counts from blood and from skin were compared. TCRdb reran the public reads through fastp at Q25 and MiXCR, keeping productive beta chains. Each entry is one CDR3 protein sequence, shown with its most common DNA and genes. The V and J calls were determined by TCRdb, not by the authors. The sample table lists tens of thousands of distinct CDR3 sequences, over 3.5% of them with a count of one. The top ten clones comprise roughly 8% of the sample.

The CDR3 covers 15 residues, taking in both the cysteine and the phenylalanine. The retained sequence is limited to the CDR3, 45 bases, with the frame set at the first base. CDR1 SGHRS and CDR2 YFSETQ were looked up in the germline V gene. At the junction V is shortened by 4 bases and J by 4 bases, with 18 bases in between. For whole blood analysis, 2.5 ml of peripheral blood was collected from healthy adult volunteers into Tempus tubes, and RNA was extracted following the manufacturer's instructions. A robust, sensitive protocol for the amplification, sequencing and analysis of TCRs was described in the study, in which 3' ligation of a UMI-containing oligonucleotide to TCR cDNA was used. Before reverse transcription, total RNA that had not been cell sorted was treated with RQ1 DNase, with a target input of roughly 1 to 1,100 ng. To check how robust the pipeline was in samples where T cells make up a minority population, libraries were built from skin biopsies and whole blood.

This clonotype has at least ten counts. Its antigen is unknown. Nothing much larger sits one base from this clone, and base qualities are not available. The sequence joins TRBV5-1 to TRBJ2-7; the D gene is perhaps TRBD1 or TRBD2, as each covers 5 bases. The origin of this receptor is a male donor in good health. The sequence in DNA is TGCGCCAGCAGCATAACCGGGACGGGAAATTACGAGCAGTACTTC. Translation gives CASSITGTGNYEQYF.